This T cell receptor beta chain is drawn from a study of tumor and adjacent non-tumor tissue in lung cancer listed by TCRdb under 2018. Some background on the complete study: By cancer type, the cohort comprised some twelve adenocarcinoma patients, 2 squamous cell carcinoma patients and 1 small cell lung cancer patient. Sequencing produced 100 million to 150 million productive TCRbeta reads in total, an average of approximately 4.2 million reads per sample. TCRbeta CDR3 sequencing was performed on a few dozen paired specimens, with one tumor sample and one normal lung sample collected per patient. Among the 15 or so patients, ages ranged from roughly 31 to 80 years, some ten were men and 5 were women, and disease was TNM stage I to III. Using bulk TCRbeta repertoires from approximately 15 lung cancer patients, the study set lung tumor tissue side by side with matched distant non-tumor lung tissue. Beyond this particular receptor, the publication reports: In normal lung, the top 100 clones accounted for a significantly larger cumulative share of the repertoire than in tumor tissue. The methods do not name the sequencing platform or mention unique molecular identifiers. Because peripheral blood was not sequenced, the blood TCRbeta repertoires of the lung cancer patients in the study went unexamined. Tumor tissue showed significantly greater TCR diversity (inverse Simpson) than normal lung tissue (about 410 vs 180, P = 0.0075, Mann-Whitney U test). The cohort had only roughly 16 patients, and the authors noted that larger samples and more detailed clinical data are needed. Younger patients had significantly higher TCR diversity, and higher tumor TCR diversity was associated with shorter overall and disease-free survival.

Library preparation used multiplex PCR. The sample was run on an Illumina HiSeq 2500. Following protocols modified from ARM-PCR, the researchers constructed TCRbeta libraries through three rounds of nested PCR with primers (Table S4). Before sequencing, PCR products in the 200-500 bp range were cut out of the gel and cleaned up using the QIAquick gel extraction kit. As for how the authors treated the data: Trimmomatic was used to clean the reads, FLASH was used to merge the reads into complete CDR3 sequences, and MiTCR was used to assign the reads to V(D)J germline segments. VDJtools was used to compute clonal diversity as the inverse Simpson's index. In-frame sequences without a premature stop codon were defined as productive reads. The public reads were reanalyzed by TCRdb: fastp trimming at Q25, MiXCR alignment, in-frame beta chains only. CDR3 protein sequences are deduplicated, and each keeps its most common genes and DNA. For this entry, the V and J calls and clone size follow TCRdb and not the study's own pipeline. The sample table records more than 75,000 distinct CDR3 sequences; approximately 68% of these occur just once. The ten biggest clones cover about 12% of the sample.

RNA was isolated from bulk unsorted tissue, and RNA quality was assessed with a NanoDrop ND-1000 and an Agilent 2100. Donors were newly diagnosed lung cancer patients admitted for thoracic surgery in China between August and November 2014, without prior chemotherapy. Patients who had received previous radiotherapy or chemotherapy, or who had another concurrent cancer, were excluded from the study. Surgical tissue pieces of 1-2 cm3 were preserved in RNAlater solution and were kept at -80 degrees C until use. With respect to this clonotype: Its binding antigen is unknown. At one of its ends the junction is not consistent with the germline gene, which may arise from a read error.

The germline V gene provides CDR1 SGHVS and CDR2 FQNEAQ. There are 14 amino acids in the CDR3, from cysteine to phenylalanine inclusive. Only the CDR3 portion is preserved as DNA: 42 bases, with reading frame beginning at the first base. The sequenced material came from lung tumor tissue. The sequence is built from TRBV7-8 and TRBJ2-3; the D gene is possibly TRBD1 or TRBD2, each agreeing over 5 bases. The receptor was isolated from a woman between 65 and 79 years old with non-small cell lung cancer. The CDR3 sequence is CASSGGGSTDTQYF. The DNA is TGTGCCAGCAGCGGTGGGGGTAGCACAGATACTCAGTATTTT. With all but the CDR3 taken from the reference TRBV7-8 and TRBJ2-3 genes, the full variable domain is: GAGVSQSPRYKVAKRGQDVALRCDPISGHVSLFWYQQALGQGPEFLTYFQNEAQLDKSGLPSDRFFAERPEGSVSTLKIQRTQQEDSAVYLCASSGGGSTDTQYFGPGTRLTVL.